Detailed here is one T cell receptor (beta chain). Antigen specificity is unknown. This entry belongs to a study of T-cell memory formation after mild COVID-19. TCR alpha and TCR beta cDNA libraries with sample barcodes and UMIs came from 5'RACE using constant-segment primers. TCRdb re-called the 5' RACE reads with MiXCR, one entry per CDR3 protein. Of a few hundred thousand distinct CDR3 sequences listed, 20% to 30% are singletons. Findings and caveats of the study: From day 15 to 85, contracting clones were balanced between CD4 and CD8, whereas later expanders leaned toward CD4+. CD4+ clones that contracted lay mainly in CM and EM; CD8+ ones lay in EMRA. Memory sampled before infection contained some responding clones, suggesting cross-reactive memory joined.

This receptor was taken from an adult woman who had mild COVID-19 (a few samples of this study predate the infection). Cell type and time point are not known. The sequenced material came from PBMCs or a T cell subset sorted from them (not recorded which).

CDR3 nucleotides: TGTGCCAGCAGCCAAAGCTATGAGCAGTTCTTC. Its protein is CASSQSYEQFF. The chain carries TRBV14 and TRBJ2-1; D is unresolved. Germline CDR1 reads SGHDN; CDR2 reads FVKESK. V lost 2 bases and J 8 bases, leaving 4 bases between the germline ends. This CDR3 contains 11 residues.